The clone carrying this T cell receptor (beta chain) was detected a few times. The source of the sample is a study of cytotoxic CD8 clonotypes in ibrutinib-treated CLL. For the study at large: The patients comprised approximately ten relapsed/refractory and roughly 15 treatment-naive cases, some 18 IGHV unmutated.

Assay: immunoSEQ multiplex PCR; the TCRdb copy retains only in-frame clones and omits some. The sample includes some 130,000 clones, roughly 84% of them seen just once. The material was PBMCs, obtained after 24 months of ibrutinib treatment. The sequence was collected from a human donor with chronic lymphocytic leukemia.

For the CDR3, the DNA is TGTGCCAGCTCACCACCGATCAGGTCCTACGAGCAGTACTTC. This translates into CASSPPIRSYEQYF. V is TRBV18 and J is TRBJ2-7; unclear D gene. Germline V CDR1 and CDR2: KGHSH, LQKENI. Trimming left V 0 bases short and J 1 base short, with 7 bases between. The CDR3 runs to 14 residues.